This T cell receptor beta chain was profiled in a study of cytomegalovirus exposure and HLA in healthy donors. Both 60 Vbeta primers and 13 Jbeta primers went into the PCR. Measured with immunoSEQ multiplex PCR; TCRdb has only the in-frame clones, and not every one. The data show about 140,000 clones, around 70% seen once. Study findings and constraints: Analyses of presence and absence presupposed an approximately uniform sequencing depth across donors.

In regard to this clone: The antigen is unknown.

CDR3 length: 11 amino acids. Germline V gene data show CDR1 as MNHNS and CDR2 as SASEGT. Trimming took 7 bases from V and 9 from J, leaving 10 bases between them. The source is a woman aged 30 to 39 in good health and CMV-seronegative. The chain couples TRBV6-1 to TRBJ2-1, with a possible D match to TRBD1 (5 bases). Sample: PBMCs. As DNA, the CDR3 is TGTGCCAGCACCCAGGGCGGTGAGCAGTTCTTC. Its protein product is CASTQGGEQFF.